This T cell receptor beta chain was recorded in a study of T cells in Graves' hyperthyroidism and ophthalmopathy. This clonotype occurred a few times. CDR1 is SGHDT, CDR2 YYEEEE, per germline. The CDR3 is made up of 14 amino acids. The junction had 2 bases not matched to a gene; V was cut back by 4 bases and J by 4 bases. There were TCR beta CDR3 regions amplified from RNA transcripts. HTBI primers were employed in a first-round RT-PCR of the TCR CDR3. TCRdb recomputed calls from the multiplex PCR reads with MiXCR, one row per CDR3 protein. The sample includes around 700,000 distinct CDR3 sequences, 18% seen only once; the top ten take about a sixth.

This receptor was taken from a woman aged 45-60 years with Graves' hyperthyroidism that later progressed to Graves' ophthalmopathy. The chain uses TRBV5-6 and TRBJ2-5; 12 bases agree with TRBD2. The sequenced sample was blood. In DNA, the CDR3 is TGTGCCAGCAGCCAGGGACTAGCGGGAGAGACCCAGTACTTC. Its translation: CASSQGLAGETQYF.